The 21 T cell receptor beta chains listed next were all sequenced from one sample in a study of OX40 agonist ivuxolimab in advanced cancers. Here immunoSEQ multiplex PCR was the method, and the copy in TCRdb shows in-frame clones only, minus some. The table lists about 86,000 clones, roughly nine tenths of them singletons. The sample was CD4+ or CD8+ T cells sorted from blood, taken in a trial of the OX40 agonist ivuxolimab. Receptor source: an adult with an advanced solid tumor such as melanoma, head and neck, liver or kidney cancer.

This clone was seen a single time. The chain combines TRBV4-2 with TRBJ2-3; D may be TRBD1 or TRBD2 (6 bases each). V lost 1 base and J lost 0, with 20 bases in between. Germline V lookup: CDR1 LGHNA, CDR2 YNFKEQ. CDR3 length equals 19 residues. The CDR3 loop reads CASSQGGWGRESSTDTQYF. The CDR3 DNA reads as TGTGCCAGCAGCCAAGGTGGTTGGGGGCGGGAATCTAGCACAGATACGCAGTATTTT.

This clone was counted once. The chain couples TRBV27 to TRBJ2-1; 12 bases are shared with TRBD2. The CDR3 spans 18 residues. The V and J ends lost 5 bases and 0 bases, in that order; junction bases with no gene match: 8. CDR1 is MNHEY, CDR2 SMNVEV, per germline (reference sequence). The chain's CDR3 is CASSRITSGGSSYNEQFF. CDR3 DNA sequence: TGTGCCAGCAGTAGAATCACTAGCGGGGGGAGCTCCTACAATGAGCAGTTCTTC.

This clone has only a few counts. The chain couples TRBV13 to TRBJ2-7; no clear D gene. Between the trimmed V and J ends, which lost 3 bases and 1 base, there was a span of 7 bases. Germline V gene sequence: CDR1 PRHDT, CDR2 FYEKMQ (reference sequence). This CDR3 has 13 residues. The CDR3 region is CASSLERSYEQYF. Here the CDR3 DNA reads TGTGCCAGCAGCTTGGAACGGTCCTACGAGCAGTACTTC.

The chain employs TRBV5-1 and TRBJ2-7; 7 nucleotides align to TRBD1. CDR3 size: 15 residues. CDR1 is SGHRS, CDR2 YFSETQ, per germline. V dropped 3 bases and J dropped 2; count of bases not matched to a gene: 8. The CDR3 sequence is CASSSSPGQAYEQYF. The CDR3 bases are TGCGCCAGCAGCTCTTCCCCCGGACAGGCCTACGAGCAGTACTTC. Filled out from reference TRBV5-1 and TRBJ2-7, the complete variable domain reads KAGVTQTPRYLIKTRGQQVTLSCSPISGHRSVSWYQQTPGQGLQFLFEYFSETQRNKGNFPGRFSGRQFSNSRSEMNVSTLELGDSALYLCASSSSPGQAYEQYFGPGTRLTVT.

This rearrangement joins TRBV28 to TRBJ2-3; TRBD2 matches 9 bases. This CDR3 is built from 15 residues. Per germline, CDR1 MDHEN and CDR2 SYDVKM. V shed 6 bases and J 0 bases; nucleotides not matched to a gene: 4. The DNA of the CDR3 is TGTGCCAGCAGCTTAGCGGGAGCTAGCACAGATACGCAGTATTTT. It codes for CASSLAGASTDTQYF.

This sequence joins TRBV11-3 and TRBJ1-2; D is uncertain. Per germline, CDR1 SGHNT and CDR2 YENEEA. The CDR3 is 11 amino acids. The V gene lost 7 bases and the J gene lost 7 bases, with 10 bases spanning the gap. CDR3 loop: CASTGEGGYTF. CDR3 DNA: TGTGCCAGCACCGGGGAGGGTGGCTACACCTTC. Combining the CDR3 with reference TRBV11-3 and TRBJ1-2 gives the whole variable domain EAGVVQSPRYKIIEKKQPVAFWCNPISGHNTLYWYLQNLGQGPELLIRYENEEAVDDSQLPKDRFSAERLKGVDSTLKIQPAELGDSAVYLCASTGEGGYTFGSGTRLTVV.

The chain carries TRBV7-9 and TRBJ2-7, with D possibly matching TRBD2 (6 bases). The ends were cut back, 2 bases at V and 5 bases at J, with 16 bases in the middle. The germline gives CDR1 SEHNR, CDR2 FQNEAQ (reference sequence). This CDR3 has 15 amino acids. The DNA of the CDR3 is TGTGCCAGCAGCTTAAATCGCGGGGTCCTCAACGAGCAGTACTTC. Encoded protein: CASSLNRGVLNEQYF.

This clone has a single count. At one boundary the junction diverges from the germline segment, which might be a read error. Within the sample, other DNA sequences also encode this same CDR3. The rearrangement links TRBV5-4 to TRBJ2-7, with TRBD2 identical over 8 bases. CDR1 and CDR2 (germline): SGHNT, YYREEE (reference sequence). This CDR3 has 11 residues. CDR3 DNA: TGCGCCATTAGCGGGACCTACGAGCAGTACTTC. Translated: CAISGTYEQYF.

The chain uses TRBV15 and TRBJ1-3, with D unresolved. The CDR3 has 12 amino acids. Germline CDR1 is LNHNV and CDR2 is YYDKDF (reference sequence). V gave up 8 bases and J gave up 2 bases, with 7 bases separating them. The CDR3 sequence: CATSGTGNTIYF. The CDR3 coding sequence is TGTGCCACCTCCGGAACTGGAAACACCATATATTTT.

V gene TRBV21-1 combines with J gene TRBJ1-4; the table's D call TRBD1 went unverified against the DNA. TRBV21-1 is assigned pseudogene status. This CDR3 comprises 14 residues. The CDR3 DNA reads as TGTGCCATCCTGAGGGACAGGGTCAATGAAAAACTGTTTTTT. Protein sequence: CAILRDRVNEKLFF.

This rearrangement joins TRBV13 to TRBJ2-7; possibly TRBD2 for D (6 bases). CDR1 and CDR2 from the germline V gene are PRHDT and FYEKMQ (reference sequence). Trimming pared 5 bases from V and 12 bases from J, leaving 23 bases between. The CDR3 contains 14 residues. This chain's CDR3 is CASSGTGTPVYAYF. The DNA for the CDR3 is TGTGCCAGCAGCGGAACCGGGACTCCAGTTTATGCGTACTTC.

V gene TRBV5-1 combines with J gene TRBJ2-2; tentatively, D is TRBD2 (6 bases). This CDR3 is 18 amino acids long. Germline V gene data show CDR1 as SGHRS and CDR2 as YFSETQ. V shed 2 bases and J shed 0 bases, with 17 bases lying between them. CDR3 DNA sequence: TGCGCCAGCAGCTTTGGGGGTGGGGTAGCGGCGAACACCGGGGAGCTGTTTTTT. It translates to CASSFGGGVAANTGELFF.

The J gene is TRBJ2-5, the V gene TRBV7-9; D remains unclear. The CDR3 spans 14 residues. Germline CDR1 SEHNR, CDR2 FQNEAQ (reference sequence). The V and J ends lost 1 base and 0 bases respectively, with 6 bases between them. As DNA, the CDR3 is TGTGCCAGCAGCTTAGGAGGTTACCAAGAGACCCAGTACTTC. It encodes CASSLGGYQETQYF.

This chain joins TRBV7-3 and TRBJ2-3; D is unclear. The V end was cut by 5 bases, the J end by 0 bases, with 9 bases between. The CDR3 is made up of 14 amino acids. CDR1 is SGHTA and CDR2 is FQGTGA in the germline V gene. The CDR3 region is CASSPSGSTDTQYF. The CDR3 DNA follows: TGTGCCAGCAGCCCATCCGGTAGCACAGATACGCAGTATTTT.

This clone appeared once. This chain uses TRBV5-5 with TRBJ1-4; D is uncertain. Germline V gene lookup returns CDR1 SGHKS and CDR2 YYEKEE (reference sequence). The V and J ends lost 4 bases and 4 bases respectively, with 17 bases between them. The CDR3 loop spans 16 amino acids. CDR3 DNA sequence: TGTGCCAGCAGCGCGATCTCCTCCCACAATAATGAAAAACTGTTTTTT. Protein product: CASSAISSHNNEKLFF.

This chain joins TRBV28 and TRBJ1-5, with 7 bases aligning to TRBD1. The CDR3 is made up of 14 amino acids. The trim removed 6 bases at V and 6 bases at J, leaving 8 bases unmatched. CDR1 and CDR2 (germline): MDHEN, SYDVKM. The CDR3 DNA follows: TGTGCCAGCAGCCCAAACAGGGGCGGTCAGCCCCAGCATTTT. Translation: CASSPNRGGQPQHF.

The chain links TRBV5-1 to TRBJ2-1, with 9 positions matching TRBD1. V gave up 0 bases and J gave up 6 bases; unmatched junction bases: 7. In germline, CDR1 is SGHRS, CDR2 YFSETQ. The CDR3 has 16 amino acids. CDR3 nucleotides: TGCGCCAGCAGCTTGGCTCCGACAGGGGGGATCAATGAGCAGTTCTTC. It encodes CASSLAPTGGINEQFF.

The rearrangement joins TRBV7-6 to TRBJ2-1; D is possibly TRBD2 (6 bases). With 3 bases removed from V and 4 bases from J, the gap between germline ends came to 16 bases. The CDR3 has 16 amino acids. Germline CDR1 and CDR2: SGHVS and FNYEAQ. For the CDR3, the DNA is TGTGCCAGCAGCTTTCCTGAGGCGGGAAAGTACAATGAGCAGTTCTTC. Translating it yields CASSFPEAGKYNEQFF.

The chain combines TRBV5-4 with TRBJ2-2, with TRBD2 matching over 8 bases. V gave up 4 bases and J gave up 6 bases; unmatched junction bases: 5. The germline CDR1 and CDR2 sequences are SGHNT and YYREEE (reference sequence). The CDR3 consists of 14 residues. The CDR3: CASSPGLVAGELFF. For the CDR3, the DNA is TGTGCCAGCAGCCCGGGACTAGTAGCCGGGGAGCTGTTTTTT.

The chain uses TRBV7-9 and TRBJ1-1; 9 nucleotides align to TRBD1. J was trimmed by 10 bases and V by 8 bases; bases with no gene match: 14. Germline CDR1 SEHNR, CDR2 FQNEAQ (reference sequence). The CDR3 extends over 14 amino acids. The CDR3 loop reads CASEHTRGQGPAFF. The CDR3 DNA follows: TGTGCCAGCGAGCACACTCGGGGACAGGGCCCAGCTTTCTTT.

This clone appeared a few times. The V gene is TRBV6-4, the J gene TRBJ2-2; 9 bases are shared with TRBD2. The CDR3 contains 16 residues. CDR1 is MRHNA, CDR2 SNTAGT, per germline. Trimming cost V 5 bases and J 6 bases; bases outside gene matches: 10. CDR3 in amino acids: CASSPIAGEKSGELFF. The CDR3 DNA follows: TGTGCCAGCAGTCCCATAGCGGGAGAGAAGTCCGGGGAGCTGTTTTTT.